Only one count was recorded for the clone carrying this TCR beta chain. Antigen: not known. Clones were sequenced by immunoSEQ multiplex PCR, and TCRdb holds only the in-frame ones, with some missing. Among about 130,000 clones listed, over 90% were seen once. The data belong to a study of cytomegalovirus exposure and HLA in healthy donors. Whole-study context: The 130 or so validation repertoires, a later analysis reported, used the same platform as the roughly 730 repertoires from the first cohort.

CDR1 and CDR2 (germline): SQVTM, ANQGSEA. Trimming left V 8 bases short and J 1 base short, with 10 bases between. The CDR3 is 12 residues long. Study-wide results and limits: TCR sequences were mostly rare, though some public TCRs occurred in many donors. The study designated some 180 TCR beta chains cytomegalovirus-associated. Cytomegalovirus status, reportedly, was diagnosed with high specificity and sensitivity by the classifier.

The source is a woman aged 18-29 years in good health and CMV-seronegative. The chain joins TRBV29-1 to TRBJ2-3; D is possibly TRBD1 (6 bases). Sequenced material: PBMCs. CDR3 region: CSSRTGTDTQYF. CDR3 DNA sequence: TGCAGCTCCCGGACAGGCACAGATACGCAGTATTTT.